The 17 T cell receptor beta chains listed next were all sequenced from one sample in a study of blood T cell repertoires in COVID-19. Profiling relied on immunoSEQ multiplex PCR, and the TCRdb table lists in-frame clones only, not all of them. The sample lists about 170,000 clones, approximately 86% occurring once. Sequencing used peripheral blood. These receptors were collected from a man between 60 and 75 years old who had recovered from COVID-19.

The DNA of the CDR3 is TGTGCCAGCAGCGTAGAAGGGGGCTATGGCTACACCTTC. As protein: CASSVEGGYGYTF. The rearrangement links TRBV9 to TRBJ1-2; the D gene is possibly TRBD1 (6 bases). There are 13 residues in the CDR3. The V end lost 0 bases, the J end lost 4 bases, and 7 bases lay between the germline ends. Germline values: CDR1 SGDLS, CDR2 YYNGEE.

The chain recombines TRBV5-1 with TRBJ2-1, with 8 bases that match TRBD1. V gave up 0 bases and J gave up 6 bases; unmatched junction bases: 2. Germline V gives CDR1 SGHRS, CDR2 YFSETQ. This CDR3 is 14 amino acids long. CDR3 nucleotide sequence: TGCGCCAGCAGCTTGGAGGGACAGGTCAATGAGCAGTTCTTC. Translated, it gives CASSLEGQVNEQFF.

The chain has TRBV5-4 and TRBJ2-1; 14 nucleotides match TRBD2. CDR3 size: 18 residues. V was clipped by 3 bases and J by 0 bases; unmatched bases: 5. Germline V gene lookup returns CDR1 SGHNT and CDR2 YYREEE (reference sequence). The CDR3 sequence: CASSSPTSGGASYNEQFF. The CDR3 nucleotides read TGTGCCAGCAGCTCCCCGACTAGCGGGGGGGCCTCCTACAATGAGCAGTTCTTC.

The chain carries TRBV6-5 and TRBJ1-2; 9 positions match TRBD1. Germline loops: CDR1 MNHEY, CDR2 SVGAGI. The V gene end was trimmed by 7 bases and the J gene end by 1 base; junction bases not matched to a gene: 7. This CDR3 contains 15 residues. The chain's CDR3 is CASKPGQGNNYGYTF. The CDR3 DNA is TGTGCCAGCAAACCGGGACAGGGTAATAACTATGGCTACACCTTC.

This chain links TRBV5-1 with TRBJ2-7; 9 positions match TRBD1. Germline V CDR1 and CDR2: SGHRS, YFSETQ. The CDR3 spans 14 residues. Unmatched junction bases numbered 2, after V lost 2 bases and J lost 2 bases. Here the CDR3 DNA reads TGCGCCAGCAGCTTAAGGGACAGGGCCTACGAGCAGTACTTC. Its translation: CASSLRDRAYEQYF.

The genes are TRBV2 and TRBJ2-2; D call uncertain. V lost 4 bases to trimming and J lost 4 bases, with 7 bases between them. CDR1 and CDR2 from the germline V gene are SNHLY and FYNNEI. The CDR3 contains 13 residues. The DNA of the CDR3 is TGTGCCAGCAGTGTAGGAGCCACCGGGGAGCTGTTTTTT. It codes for CASSVGATGELFF.

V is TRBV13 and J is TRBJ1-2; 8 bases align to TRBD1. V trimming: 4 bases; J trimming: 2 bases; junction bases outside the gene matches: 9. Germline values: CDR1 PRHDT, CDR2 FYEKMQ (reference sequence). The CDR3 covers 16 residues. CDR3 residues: CASSSAGGRGNYGYTF. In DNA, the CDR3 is TGTGCCAGCAGCTCCGCAGGGGGCCGTGGGAACTATGGCTACACCTTC. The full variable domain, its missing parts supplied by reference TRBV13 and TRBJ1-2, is AAGVIQSPRHLIKEKRETATLKCYPIPRHDTVYWYQQGPGQDPQFLISFYEKMQSDKGSIPDRFSAQQFSDYHSELNMSSLELGDSALYFCASSSAGGRGNYGYTFGSGTRLTVV.

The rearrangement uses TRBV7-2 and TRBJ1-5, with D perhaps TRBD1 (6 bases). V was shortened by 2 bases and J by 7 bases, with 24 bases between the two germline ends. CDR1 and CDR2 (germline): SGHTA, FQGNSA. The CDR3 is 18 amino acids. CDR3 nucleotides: TGTGCCAGCAGCTTATCGTCCATGGACAGCCGCAGCGGCCAGCCCCAGCATTTT. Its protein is CASSLSSMDSRSGQPQHF.

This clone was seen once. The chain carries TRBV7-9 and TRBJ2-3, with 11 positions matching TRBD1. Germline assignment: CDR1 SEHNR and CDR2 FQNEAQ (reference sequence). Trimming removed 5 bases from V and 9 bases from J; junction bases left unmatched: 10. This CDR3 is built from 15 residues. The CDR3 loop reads CASSLTDRGLGTQYF. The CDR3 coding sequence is TGTGCCAGCAGCCTGACGGACAGGGGGCTCGGAACGCAGTATTTT.

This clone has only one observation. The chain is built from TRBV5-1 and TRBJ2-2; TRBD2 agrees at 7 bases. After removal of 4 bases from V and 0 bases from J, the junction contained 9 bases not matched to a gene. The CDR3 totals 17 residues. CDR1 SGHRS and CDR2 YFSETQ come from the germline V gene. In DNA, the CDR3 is TGCGCCAGCAGCCTGGCATCGGGACTATCGAACACCGGGGAGCTGTTTTTT. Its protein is CASSLASGLSNTGELFF.

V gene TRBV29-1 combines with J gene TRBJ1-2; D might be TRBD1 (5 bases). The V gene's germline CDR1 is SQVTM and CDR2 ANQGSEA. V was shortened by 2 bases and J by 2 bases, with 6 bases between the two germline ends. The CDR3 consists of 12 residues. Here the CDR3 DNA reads TGCAGCGTTGAAAGACAGAACTATGGCTACACCTTC. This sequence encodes CSVERQNYGYTF.

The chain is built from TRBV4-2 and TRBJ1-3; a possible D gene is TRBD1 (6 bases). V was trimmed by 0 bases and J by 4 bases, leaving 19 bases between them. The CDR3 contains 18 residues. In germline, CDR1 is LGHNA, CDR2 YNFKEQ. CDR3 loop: CASSQEARGPPEGNTIYF. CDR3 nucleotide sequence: TGTGCCAGCAGCCAAGAAGCCAGGGGACCCCCGGAGGGAAACACCATATATTTT.

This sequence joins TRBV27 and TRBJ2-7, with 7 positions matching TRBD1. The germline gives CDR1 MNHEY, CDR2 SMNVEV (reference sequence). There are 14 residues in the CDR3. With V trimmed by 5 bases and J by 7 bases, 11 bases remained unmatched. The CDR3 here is CASSAGTEKGEQYF. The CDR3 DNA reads TGTGCCAGCAGTGCCGGGACAGAAAAAGGGGAGCAGTACTTC.

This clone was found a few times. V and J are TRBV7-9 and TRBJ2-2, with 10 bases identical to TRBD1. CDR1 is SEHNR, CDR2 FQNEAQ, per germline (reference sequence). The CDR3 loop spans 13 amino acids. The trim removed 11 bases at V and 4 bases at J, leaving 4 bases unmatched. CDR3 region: CALGDRGTGELFF. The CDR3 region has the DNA TGTGCCCTTGGGGACAGGGGCACCGGGGAGCTGTTTTTT.

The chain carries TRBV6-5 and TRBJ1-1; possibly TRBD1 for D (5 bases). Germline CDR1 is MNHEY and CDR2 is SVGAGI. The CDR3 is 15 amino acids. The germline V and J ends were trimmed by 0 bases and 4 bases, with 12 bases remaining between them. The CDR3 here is CASSYSRGRVTEAFF. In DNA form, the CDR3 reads TGTGCCAGCAGTTACTCACGGGGGAGGGTCACTGAAGCTTTCTTT.

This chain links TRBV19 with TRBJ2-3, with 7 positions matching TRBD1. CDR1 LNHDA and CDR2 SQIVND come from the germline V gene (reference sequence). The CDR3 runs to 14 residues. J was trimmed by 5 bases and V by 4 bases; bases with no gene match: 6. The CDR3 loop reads CASSNDRVEDTQYF. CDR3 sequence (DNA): TGTGCCAGTAGTAACGACAGGGTGGAAGATACGCAGTATTTT.

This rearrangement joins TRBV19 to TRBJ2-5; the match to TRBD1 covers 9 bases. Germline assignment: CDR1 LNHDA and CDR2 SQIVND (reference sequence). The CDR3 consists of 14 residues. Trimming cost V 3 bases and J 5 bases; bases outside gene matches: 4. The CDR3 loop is CASSMDRGGETQYF. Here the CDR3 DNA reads TGTGCCAGTAGTATGGACAGGGGAGGGGAGACCCAGTACTTC. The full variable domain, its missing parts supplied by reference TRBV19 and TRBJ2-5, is DGGITQSPKYLFRKEGQNVTLSCEQNLNHDAMYWYRQDPGQGLRLIYYSQIVNDFQKGDIAEGYSVSREKKESFPLTVTSAQKNPTAFYLCASSMDRGGETQYFGPGTRLLVL.